The sequence of this TCR beta chain was determined in a study of beta chain features in type 1 diabetes (dated by TCRdb to 2016 to 2019). The study in broad terms: Mean age, gender distribution, total cell number and subset yield did not differ between patients and healthy donors. In the study, recently diagnosed type 1 diabetes patients and matched healthy donors were compared on the TCRB repertoires of their sorted circulating CD4+ T cell subsets. A total of roughly 98,000,000 sorted cells were examined across all samples, and a strong correlation was observed between cell number per subset and RNA yield. Naive and central memory subsets were obtained from all 30 or so donors, but regulatory and stem cell-like memory subsets were isolated from only 8 patients and roughly 8 healthy donors. Here is what the overall study found, with its caveats: Because cDNA was sequenced instead of genomic DNA, highly expressing activated cells could be over-represented, though the groups showed no difference in activation or CD3 levels. In all four CD4+ subsets, TCRB CDR3 length was moderately but significantly shorter in type 1 diabetes patients. Naive, central memory and regulatory TCRB repertoires appeared more similar among patients than among healthy donors. Fewer insertions and more nucleotide deletions at VDJ recombination sites were observed in patients with type 1 diabetes, implying thymic rearrangement abnormalities. Only small numbers of individuals were included in the HLA sub-analyses, which left unresolved whether HLA type had any influence on TCRB rearrangement. Shorter templates might be favored by PCR, yet because patient and control samples were amplified and corrected together, any such skew would affect both groups equally.

The entire amount of isolated RNA was reverse transcribed using the High Capacity cDNA Reverse Transcription Kit, so the sequenced TCRB transcripts were expressed ones. Deep immunoSEQ sequencing was applied to naive, central memory and regulatory T cell samples, giving an average of roughly 3.5 million total reads per sample. Sorted cells were lysed in RLT buffer, and RNA was extracted using DNase-treated RNeasy Micro or Mini kits according to cell number. Each cell subset was processed separately to prevent cross-contamination, with patient and healthy donor samples processed together. TCRB sequences were amplified from cDNA with the immunoSEQ multiplex PCR, producing 87-bp fragments spanning the CDR3 region. Sequencing of the amplicons was done on the Illumina HiSeq platform. As for the authors' bioinformatics: PCR bias was corrected computationally using synthetic template baselines, and reads within Hamming distance 2 were collapsed, with unmergeable singletons discarded. By aligning reads against IMGT, V, D and J genes, CDR3 length, and insertions or deletions at six rearrangement sites were assigned. Within each subset, clonotype counts were normalized to sorted cell number, and only after that were true diversity and Gini coefficients computed with the tcR R package. The overlap coefficient, calculated on TCRB nucleotide sequences, was used to quantify repertoire sharing. TCRdb holds this immuneACCESS table with in-frame rearrangements only. Some clones are missing; in checked studies, unresolved V genes explain under half, and the rest has no known cause. From that table come the V and J calls and clone size; the DNA was used to work out D and trimming. This sample gives about 160,000 clones in total; approximately 9% of them show up just once. The biggest ten clones account for under 2.5% of the sample.

A single peripheral blood draw of approximately 120 mL on average was collected from each donor into heparinised tubes. Using a panel that included CD45RO, CCR7, CD25, CD127, CD95 and CD27, naive, central memory, regulatory and stem cell-like memory CD4+ T cells were sorted on a BD FACSAria II. A purity above 95% was achieved for all sorted populations. Right away, PBMCs were isolated by Lymphoprep density gradient centrifugation and were stained directly, with no culture step. So that batch effects would be minimized, each experiment stained and sorted samples in pairs, pairing one healthy donor with one patient. There are a few counts of this clone. Its specific antigen is unknown. Base qualities are not recorded, but no much larger clone differs from it by a single base. The sample comprised central memory CD4+ T cells from blood. This receptor was identified in a woman aged 18 to 35 in good health.

The bases read TGTGCCAGCAGCGGATACAGGGAGAACTACGAGCAGTACTTC. Its translation reads: CASSGYRENYEQYF. Rearrangement joined TRBV6-1 to TRBJ2-7; TRBD1 is a possible D gene, resting on 6 matching bases. V lost 6 bases and J lost 3 bases; the stretch between them is 15 bases long. From the cysteine up to the phenylalanine, the CDR3 has a length of 14 residues. CDR3 DNA is the only sequence kept; it has 42 bases, read in frame from the first base. The germline V gene gives CDR1 as MNHNS and CDR2 as SASEGT.